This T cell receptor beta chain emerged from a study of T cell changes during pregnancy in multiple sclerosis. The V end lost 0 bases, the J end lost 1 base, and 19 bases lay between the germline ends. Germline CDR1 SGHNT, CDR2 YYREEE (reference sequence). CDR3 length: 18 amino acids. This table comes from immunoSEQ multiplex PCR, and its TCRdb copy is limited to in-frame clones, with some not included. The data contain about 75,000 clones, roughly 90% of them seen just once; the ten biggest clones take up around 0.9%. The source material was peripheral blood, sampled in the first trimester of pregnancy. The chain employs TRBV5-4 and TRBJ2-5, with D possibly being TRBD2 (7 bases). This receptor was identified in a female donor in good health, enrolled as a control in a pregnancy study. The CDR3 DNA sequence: TGTGCCAGCAGCTTGGTCCCTAGCGGAGGGGGGGTCCAAGAGACCCAGTACTTC. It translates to CASSLVPSGGGVQETQYF.